This T cell receptor (beta chain) was recovered during a study of beta chain features in type 1 diabetes. Study results and caveats: Cells carrying high TCR expression could end up over-represented when cDNA is sequenced. Within the patient group, naive, central memory and Treg TCRB repertoires appeared more similar to each other than within healthy donors. A PCR bias possibly favoring shorter templates would apply equally to patients and controls. Moderate yet significant TCRB CDR3 shortening was seen in Type 1 diabetes patients in all four CD4+ subsets.

A remark on this clone: As yet, its antigen is unknown.

CD4+ cells of the naive, central memory, regulatory and stem cell-like memory types were sorted via CD45RO/CCR7/CD25/CD127/CD95/CD27. Per germline, CDR1 SQVTM and CDR2 ANQGSEA. The CDR3 consists of 14 residues. Germline trimming cut 7 bases from V and 7 bases from J; bases unmatched to any gene: 10. Investigators reverse transcribed all isolated RNA, so they sequenced expressed TCRB transcripts. Assay used: immunoSEQ multiplex PCR; TCRdb lists only in-frame clones, some missing. The data contain 240,000 or so clones, around 13% of them singletons. This clonotype was obtained from a man aged 25 to 45 with type 1 diabetes. Sequencing was done on a sample of naive CD4+ T cells from blood. The V gene is TRBV29-1, the J gene TRBJ2-1, with 10 bases lining up with TRBD2. The CDR3 nucleotides read TGCAGCGCTCTGGAAGCGGGAGGGCGGAATGAGCAGTTCTTC. Translating gives CSALEAGGRNEQFF.